This T cell receptor beta chain was captured by sequencing in a study of blood T cells in healthy people across ages. The use of a sample-barcoded 5' primer and a J-beta primer mix characterized a second PCR of roughly 6 to 11 cycles. TCRdb independently ran MiXCR on the 5' RACE reads; one entry per CDR3 protein. This repertoire shows some 760,000 distinct CDR3 sequences, 20% to 25% found once; its top ten account for more than 8%. CDR1 and CDR2 from the germline V gene are MNHNS and SASEGT. The V end was cut by 7 bases, the J end by 7 bases, with 23 bases between. The CDR3 runs to 16 residues. The data were also submitted as part of a second study, on T cells of mothers and their children.

The rearrangement uses TRBV6-1 and TRBJ1-5; TRBD1 might be the D (6 bases). The clonotype comes from a boy aged 5-17 years in good health. The material sequenced was blood. The CDR3 sequence: CASKMDGNRAWQPQHF. The CDR3 DNA reads TGTGCCAGCAAAATGGACGGGAACAGGGCCTGGCAGCCCCAGCATTTT.